This T cell receptor (beta chain) appears in the sequencing data of a study of T cells after yellow fever vaccination. Study-level information: Fractions with few cells were prepared using SMART-Seq v4 Ultra Low Input.

Study-level results: The secondary response showed a weaker magnitude and a faster peak, day 5 versus 15.

This clonotype was seen at least ten times. Its antigen is unknown. Each CDR3 protein gets one entry after TCRdb re-called the 5' RACE reads with MiXCR. This sample has 150,000 to 200,000 distinct CDR3 sequences, with about 6% found just once. The receptor's source is a man between 18 and 29 years old who received the YFV17D yellow fever vaccine. Specimen: CD4+ T cells sorted from PBMCs, collected on the day of the first yellow fever vaccination.

Here the CDR3 reads CASSQVSTGTEQFF. The CDR3 bases are TGCGCCAGCAGCCAAGTCTCCACTGGGACCGAGCAGTTCTTC. V and J are TRBV4-3 and TRBJ2-1; either TRBD1 or TRBD2 may fit D (5 bases each). Between the trimmed V and J ends, which lost 1 base and 10 bases, there was a span of 14 bases. The CDR3 covers 14 residues. Germline assignment: CDR1 LGHNA and CDR2 YSLEER.